The rows below give T cell receptor beta chains drawn from one sample of a study of CD8 T cells in ankylosing spondylitis. A single record per CDR3 protein comes from TCRdb applying MiXCR to the 5' RACE reads. This table has some 400,000 distinct CDR3 sequences, about 20% appearing once. The sequenced material came from blood, either unsorted or a sorted T cell fraction (not recorded which). The receptors were sampled from a male donor with ankylosing spondylitis. Both conserved end residues are part of each CDR3. D genes are given only for firm matches. Size tells how often a clone was seen (once, few, many) or the class of an expanded clone, and some rows leave it out.

abundance	d_gene	j_gene	v_gene	CDR3nt	CDR3aa
NA	TRBD1	TRBJ1-6	TRBV12-3/TRBV12-4	TGTGCCAGCAGTATGACAGGGGGCAATTCACCCCTCCACTTT	CASSMTGGNSPLHF
NA	TRBD2	TRBJ2-1	TRBV12-3/TRBV12-4	TGTGCCAGCAGTTCCCTCCTCGGACTAGCGGGAGGGCCCGTAAATGAGCAGTTCTTC	CASSSLLGLAGGPVNEQFF
NA	NA	TRBJ2-7	TRBV7-2	TGTGCCAGCAGCTTAGGGACCGCCTCAAACTACGAGCAGTACTTC	CASSLGTASNYEQYF
NA	NA	TRBJ2-3	TRBV11-1	TGTGCCAGCAGCTTCATTACAGATACGCAGTATTTT	CASSFITDTQYF
few	TRBD1	TRBJ2-1	TRBV5-1	TGCGCCAGCAGCACGGGACAGGTGGACAATGAGCAGTTCTTC	CASSTGQVDNEQFF
few	TRBD1	TRBJ1-3	TRBV19	TGTGCCAGTTGGGACAGGGGTAAGGACACCATATATTTT	CASWDRGKDTIYF
NA	NA	TRBJ2-1	TRBV7-3	TGTGCCAGCAGCTTATTAGCGCAAATCTACAATGAGCAGTTCTTC	CASSLLAQIYNEQFF
few	NA	TRBJ1-4	TRBV6-2/TRBV6-3	TGTGCCAGCAGCGAACAATGGGGAAAACTGTTTTTT	CASSEQWGKLFF
NA	NA	TRBJ2-3	TRBV24-1	TGTGCCACCAGTGATCGAATCCGAGGGGATACGCAGTATTTT	CATSDRIRGDTQYF
NA	TRBD1	TRBJ1-2	TRBV28	TGTGCCAGCAGTTTACCCAGGGGGCGAAACTATGGCTACACCTTC	CASSLPRGRNYGYTF
few	NA	TRBJ1-1	TRBV18	TGTGCCAGCTCACCGTCCCTGGACACTGAAGCTTTCTTT	CASSPSLDTEAFF
few	NA	TRBJ2-7	TRBV18	TGTGCCAGCTCACCAGCGGCAAACTACGAGCAGTACTTC	CASSPAANYEQYF
NA	NA	TRBJ2-3	TRBV15	TGTGCCACCAGCAGAGATATTACCCAGGGGGGGGGTACGCAGTATTTT	CATSRDITQGGGTQYF
many	NA	TRBJ2-7	TRBV9	TGTGCCAGCAGCGTAGAGGCAGGGAGCTCCTACGAGCAGTACTTC	CASSVEAGSSYEQYF
NA	TRBD1	TRBJ1-4	TRBV5-1	TGCGCCAGCAGCGTTGACAGGGTTGGACTGTTTTTT	CASSVDRVGLFF
few	NA	TRBJ1-1	TRBV6-5	TGTGCCAGCAGTAGGGGCCGTGAAGCTTTCTTT	CASSRGREAFF
few	TRBD1	TRBJ2-7	TRBV29-1	TGCAGCGCCCTCGGACAGGCCTACTACGAGCAGTACTTC	CSALGQAYYEQYF
NA	TRBD2	TRBJ2-7	TRBV4-2	TGTGCCAGCAGCCAAGATCCAGCGGGAGGCTGGACCTACGAGCAGTACTTC	CASSQDPAGGWTYEQYF
many	NA	TRBJ2-3	TRBV28	TGTGCCAGCAGCAGGCAGGGTAGCACAGATACGCAGTATTTT	CASSRQGSTDTQYF
few	NA	TRBJ2-1	TRBV2	TGTGCCAGCAGTCCGATGAATGAGCAGTTCTTC	CASSPMNEQFF
NA	TRBD1	TRBJ1-4	TRBV27	TGTGCCAGCAAATCCGACAGGGGTGGTGAAAAACTGTTTTTT	CASKSDRGGEKLFF
NA	TRBD2	TRBJ2-3	TRBV5-1	TGCGCCAGCAGCCCCGGGACTAGCAGGGAGCAGTATTTT	CASSPGTSREQYF
few	TRBD1	TRBJ1-5	TRBV4-3	TGCGCCAGCAGCCAAGGATATGGCGGGACAGCTTATAGCAATCAGCCCCAGCATTTT	CASSQGYGGTAYSNQPQHF
few	TRBD2	TRBJ2-1	TRBV25-1	TGTGCCAGCAGTGAATTTGGCGGGAGTTTCAAAGAGCAGTTCTTC	CASSEFGGSFKEQFF
few	NA	TRBJ2-3	TRBV28	TGTGCCAGCAGTTTTAACTACGGACTCACAGATACGCAGTATTTT	CASSFNYGLTDTQYF
NA	NA	TRBJ2-5	TRBV11-3	TGTGCCAGCAGCACCCTGCGGGGACAAGAGACCCAGTACTTC	CASSTLRGQETQYF
few	TRBD2	TRBJ2-1	TRBV5-1	TGCGCCAGCAGCTTGGTCCTCCAGGGAGGGGAGCAGTTCTTC	CASSLVLQGGEQFF
NA	TRBD1	TRBJ2-7	TRBV7-8	TGTGCCAGCAGCAATACAGGGGCAGGAATTGGGGAGCAGTACTTC	CASSNTGAGIGEQYF
few	TRBD1	TRBJ2-5	TRBV10-3	TGTGCCACCAACCATCGGGACAGTGGGGAGACCCAGTACTTC	CATNHRDSGETQYF
few	NA	TRBJ2-5	TRBV5-1	TGCGCCAGCGGCAACCTCGGGGCCCAAGAGACCCAGTACTTC	CASGNLGAQETQYF
many	TRBD2	TRBJ2-1	TRBV4-1	TGCGCCAGCAGCCAAGAATCCCTAGCGGGTAGTACGGACAATGAGCAGTTCTTC	CASSQESLAGSTDNEQFF
many	TRBD2	TRBJ2-4	TRBV29-1	TGCAGCGTTGATTCGAAGCGGGAGGCAGGAATAGCCAAAAACATTCAGTACTTC	CSVDSKREAGIAKNIQYF
many	NA	TRBJ2-1	TRBV24-1	TGTGCCACCCAGGGGTACAATGAGCAGTTCTTC	CATQGYNEQFF
NA	TRBD2	TRBJ2-1	TRBV19	TGTGCCAGTAGTACCTGGACTAGCGGGAGATCCTACAATGAGCAGTTCTTC	CASSTWTSGRSYNEQFF
NA	TRBD1	TRBJ1-1	TRBV6-1	TGTGCCAGCAGAATTAAACAGGGGGCGAGGCACACTGAAGCTTTCTTT	CASRIKQGARHTEAFF
NA	NA	TRBJ2-7	TRBV20-1	TGCAGTGCTAGAAAGGCTTCTGCCTACGAGCAGTACTTC	CSARKASAYEQYF
NA	NA	TRBJ2-3	TRBV4-3	TGCGCCAGCAGCCAAGCAGGGCATGAAACAGATACGCAGTATTTT	CASSQAGHETDTQYF
NA	TRBD2	TRBJ2-2	TRBV7-3	TGTGCCAGCAGCTTAACAGGGACTAGCGGGATCCGGTCCGGGGAGCTGTTTTTT	CASSLTGTSGIRSGELFF
few	TRBD1	TRBJ2-7	TRBV3-1	TGTGCCAGCATCGGGACAGCAGACTACGAGCAGTACTTC	CASIGTADYEQYF
few	TRBD2	TRBJ2-1	TRBV11-2	TGTGCCAGCAGCTTAGATCGGCTAGCGGGAGTGAGCGAGCAGTTCTTC	CASSLDRLAGVSEQFF
few	NA	TRBJ2-2	TRBV10-3	TGTGCCATCAAGGGAGACACCGGGGAGCTGTTTTTT	CAIKGDTGELFF
NA	TRBD1	TRBJ2-3	TRBV20-1	TGCAGTGCCGAACAGGGGGCGGCTCGCACAGATACGCAGTATTTT	CSAEQGAARTDTQYF
NA	TRBD1	TRBJ2-7	TRBV27	TGTGCCAGCAGCCGATCCGGGACAGTGAAAAGGGAGCAGTACTTC	CASSRSGTVKREQYF
few	NA	TRBJ2-5	TRBV12-3/TRBV12-4	TGTGCCAGCAGTTTTGGACTGGCTGGGACCCAGTACTTC	CASSFGLAGTQYF